What follows are 29 T cell receptor beta chains derived from one specimen sequenced in a study of beta chain features in type 1 diabetes (dated by TCRdb to 2016 to 2019). Libraries were constructed by the immunoSEQ multiplex PCR assay. All of the isolated RNA was reverse transcribed with the High Capacity cDNA Reverse Transcription Kit, so expressed TCRB transcripts were sequenced. As stored in TCRdb, this immuneACCESS dataset retains in-frame rearrangements with V and J assigned. A fraction of the clones does not appear; measured against another copy, unresolved V genes explain less than half of the discrepancy, and the remainder lacks a known reason. The sample table shows some 360,000 clones, and 15% to 20% are seen once. The top ten hold 0.044% of the sample. Sequencing was performed on naive CD4+ T cells from blood. Taken with the paper, the label for cell subset or site translates to: true naive CD4+ T cells. Source of these receptors: a woman between 18 and 29 years old in good health.

V gene TRBV5-4 combines with J gene TRBJ1-2; D is undetermined. V lost 4 bases and J lost 4, with 17 bases in between. Germline V gene sequence: CDR1 SGHNT, CDR2 YYREEE (reference sequence). The CDR3 runs 15 residues. CDR3 sequence reads: CASSPGGALAYGYTF. In DNA form, the CDR3 reads TGTGCCAGCAGCCCGGGAGGTGCCCTTGCCTATGGCTACACCTTC.

This clone was picked up a small number of times. The CDR3 loop is CAWSGNLKLVRSGNTIYF. The CDR3 DNA reads TGTGCCTGGAGTGGTAACCTTAAACTTGTCCGCTCTGGAAACACCATATATTTT. The rearrangement uses TRBV30 and TRBJ1-3, with D unclear. The CDR3 length is 18 residues. Germline loops: CDR1 GTSNPN, CDR2 SVGIG (reference sequence). Trimming pared 1 base from V and 0 bases from J, leaving 19 bases between.

Notes on this clone: This CDR3 is also generated by other DNA sequences in the sample. The J gene is TRBJ2-7, the V gene TRBV7-2; D ambiguous. V gave up 1 base and J gave up 4 bases, with 8 bases separating them. CDR1 SGHTA and CDR2 FQGNSA come from the germline V gene. The CDR3 is 13 residues long. The CDR3 bases are TGTGCCAGCAGCTTAGTCGCAGGATACGAGCAGTACTTC. Its translation: CASSLVAGYEQYF.

The rearrangement links TRBV6-1 to TRBJ2-1; D unresolved. Trimming left V 2 bases short and J 1 base short, with 9 bases between. Germline V gene data show CDR1 as MNHNS and CDR2 as SASEGT. This CDR3 is built from 15 residues. The chain's CDR3 is CASSERAFSYNEQFF. The CDR3 DNA follows: TGTGCCAGCAGTGAAAGAGCTTTTTCCTACAATGAGCAGTTCTTC.

The rearrangement uses TRBV30 and TRBJ2-7, with 12 bases lining up with TRBD1. The CDR3 is 13 amino acids. V gave up 7 bases and J gave up 2 bases; unmatched junction bases: 3. Per germline, CDR1 GTSNPN and CDR2 SVGIG (reference sequence). The CDR3 DNA reads TGTGCCTTCCGGGACAGGGGGCCCTACGAGCAGTACTTC. Its translation: CAFRDRGPYEQYF. The full variable domain, rest sourced from reference TRBV30 and TRBJ2-7, is SQTIHQWPATLVQPVGSPLSLECTVEGTSNPNLYWYRQAAGRGLQLLFYSVGIGQISSEVPQNLSASRPQDRQFILSSKKLLLSDSGFYLCAFRDRGPYEQYFGPGTRLTVT.

This clone turned up a few times. The chain is built from TRBV5-1 and TRBJ2-1; D is undetermined. The V end lost 1 base, the J end lost 5 bases, and 13 bases lay between the germline ends. Germline V gene lookup returns CDR1 SGHRS and CDR2 YFSETQ. The CDR3 runs 15 residues. CDR3 bases: TGCGCCAGCAGCTTGCCGCAGGCCCCCAACAATGAGCAGTTCTTC. Amino acids: CASSLPQAPNNEQFF.

This clone has more than one count but fewer than ten. The J gene is TRBJ1-1, the V gene TRBV29-1; 7 bases fit TRBD1. Germline CDR1 SQVTM, CDR2 ANQGSEA. V was clipped by 6 bases and J by 0 bases; unmatched bases: 13. CDR3 size: 16 residues. As DNA, the CDR3 is TGCAGCGTCCTAGGGACAGTCAGACCCATGAACACTGAAGCTTTCTTT. Translation gives CSVLGTVRPMNTEAFF.

This rearrangement joins TRBV5-4 to TRBJ2-5; 9 nucleotides agree with TRBD1. The CDR3 has 16 residues. The germline V gene encodes CDR1 SGHNT and CDR2 YYREEE (reference sequence). Trimming took 5 bases from V and 2 from J; bases not matched to a gene: 10. The CDR3 nucleotides read TGTGCCAGCAGTGCGGGGACAGGGATCTCTCAAGAGACCCAGTACTTC. It specifies CASSAGTGISQETQYF.

The chain recombines TRBV29-1 with TRBJ2-7; 8 bases are shared with TRBD2. The CDR3 has 15 amino acids. The germline V gene encodes CDR1 SQVTM and CDR2 ANQGSEA. The V and J ends lost 7 bases and 3 bases, in that order; junction bases with no gene match: 14. CDR3 sequence (DNA): TGCAGCGAAAACTCCGCGACTAGCGAGCGCTACGAGCAGTACTTC. This encodes CSENSATSERYEQYF.

This clone was detected a few times. The gene calls are TRBV6-6 and TRBJ1-1, with a weak D call TRBD1 (5 bases). Germline assignment: CDR1 MNHNY and CDR2 SVGAGI (reference sequence). The ends were cut back, 5 bases at V and 7 bases at J, with 11 bases in the middle. There are 12 residues in the CDR3. The DNA for the CDR3 is TGTGCCAGCAGTCCCGCAGGGAATGAAGCTTTCTTT. This sequence encodes CASSPAGNEAFF.

This clone has more than one count but fewer than ten. The chain uses TRBV14 and TRBJ2-1; tentative D call: TRBD2 (6 bases). The CDR3 sequence is 14 residues long. Looked up from germline, CDR1 is SGHDN and CDR2 is FVKESK. Trimming shortened V by 4 bases and J by 4 bases, and 11 bases separated the two germline ends. The CDR3 nucleotides are TGTGCCAGCAGCCGATCTAGCGCATACAATGAGCAGTTCTTC. Its protein is CASSRSSAYNEQFF. The full variable domain, rest sourced from reference TRBV14 and TRBJ2-1, is EAGVTQFPSHSVIEKGQTVTLRCDPISGHDNLYWYRRVMGKEIKFLLHFVKESKQDESGMPNNRFLAERTGGTYSTLKVQPAELEDSGVYFCASSRSSAYNEQFFGPGTRLTVL.

The chain combines TRBV7-2 with TRBJ2-5; 8 nucleotides agree with TRBD2. Trimming took 4 bases from V and 5 from J; bases not matched to a gene: 9. Germline V lookup: CDR1 SGHTA, CDR2 FQGNSA. This CDR3 region has 15 residues. In DNA, the CDR3 is TGTGCCAGCAGCTGGCAGCGGGAGTGGAGCGAGACCCAGTACTTC. It codes for CASSWQREWSETQYF.

V is TRBV30 and J is TRBJ1-1; D is undetermined. The CDR3 has 12 amino acids. V dropped 5 bases and J dropped 4 bases, with 11 bases sitting between them. Germline V gives CDR1 GTSNPN, CDR2 SVGIG (reference sequence). The CDR3 coding sequence is TGTGCCTGGTGGAGGTCGAGCACTGAAGCTTTCTTT. Its protein is CAWWRSSTEAFF.

This clone was counted only a few times. Other DNA sequences in this sample translate to the same CDR3. The chain has TRBV30 and TRBJ2-1; TRBD2 is a possible D gene (6 bases). The V end was cut by 0 bases, the J end by 3 bases, with 9 bases between. Germline CDR1 reads GTSNPN; CDR2 reads SVGIG (reference sequence). The length of the CDR3 is 14 residues. The CDR3 protein is CAWSVGGSYNEQFF. CDR3 DNA sequence: TGTGCCTGGAGTGTCGGGGGTAGCTACAATGAGCAGTTCTTC.

The chain uses TRBV5-1 and TRBJ2-1; 11 bases line up with TRBD2. V gave up 0 bases and J gave up 8 bases; unmatched junction bases: 4. Germline CDR1 SGHRS, CDR2 YFSETQ. CDR3 size: 15 residues. CDR3 sequence: CASSLDSGGAYEQFF. CDR3 in DNA: TGCGCCAGCAGCTTGGATAGCGGGGGGGCCTATGAGCAGTTCTTC.

This chain connects TRBV28 to TRBJ2-5; 8 bases line up with TRBD1. Trimming removed 7 bases from V and 5 bases from J; junction bases left unmatched: 12. The CDR3 covers 15 residues. Germline loops: CDR1 MDHEN, CDR2 SYDVKM. The CDR3 DNA follows: TGTGCCAGCAACCCAGGACAGGGTACGGGGGAGACCCAGTACTTC. It yields the protein CASNPGQGTGETQYF.

The chain has TRBV25-1 and TRBJ2-1; TRBD1 aligns across 7 bases. The CDR3 runs to 13 residues. Per the germline V gene, CDR1 is MGHDK and CDR2 is SYGVNS. V gave up 5 bases and J gave up 6 bases; unmatched junction bases: 4. The chain's CDR3 is CASSISGGNEQFF. In DNA form, the CDR3 reads TGTGCCAGCAGTATATCAGGGGGCAATGAGCAGTTCTTC. Combining the CDR3 with reference TRBV25-1 and TRBJ2-1 gives the whole variable domain EADIYQTPRYLVIGTGKKITLECSQTMGHDKMYWYQQDPGMELHLIHYSYGVNSTEKGDLSSESTVSRIRTEHFPLTLESARPSHTSQYLCASSISGGNEQFFGPGTRLTVL.

This chain links TRBV9 with TRBJ2-2; the match to TRBD1 covers 10 bases. CDR3 length: 15 amino acids. Germline trimming cut 3 bases from V and 5 bases from J; bases unmatched to any gene: 4. Germline CDR1 and CDR2: SGDLS and YYNGEE. The chain's CDR3 is CASSAGQGGTGELFF. CDR3 bases: TGTGCCAGCAGCGCCGGACAGGGGGGGACCGGGGAGCTGTTTTTT.

The chain has TRBV7-9 and TRBJ2-2; D remains unclear. Trimming took off 1 base at V and 2 bases at J, with 5 bases between the two ends. Looked up from germline, CDR1 is SEHNR and CDR2 is FQNEAQ (reference sequence). CDR3 length: 14 residues. This CDR3 reads CASSLGRNTGELFF. CDR3 nucleotides: TGTGCCAGCAGCTTAGGCAGAAACACCGGGGAGCTGTTTTTT.

The chain couples TRBV7-6 to TRBJ1-2; D might be TRBD1 (5 bases). The length of the CDR3 is 13 residues. Deletions cut 3 bases from V and 8 bases from J, with 13 bases between. Germline-derived CDR1 and CDR2 are SGHVS and FNYEAQ. The CDR3 bases are TGTGCCAGCAGCTTCCGGACATCTGAAGGCTACACCTTC. Its protein product is CASSFRTSEGYTF.

The chain is built from TRBV5-1 and TRBJ2-3, with TRBD1 identical over 9 bases. The CDR3 contains 15 residues. Per the germline V gene, CDR1 is SGHRS and CDR2 is YFSETQ. Trimming took 6 bases from V and 1 from J; bases not matched to a gene: 6. Here the CDR3 DNA reads TGCGCCAGCAACCCCGGGACAGGGCGCACAGATACGCAGTATTTT. Residues: CASNPGTGRTDTQYF.

This clone showed up just a few times. J is TRBJ2-7 and V is TRBV30; 8 positions match TRBD2. The junction had 4 bases not matched to a gene; V was cut back by 4 bases and J by 2 bases. CDR3 length: 13 residues. Germline V gives CDR1 GTSNPN, CDR2 SVGIG (reference sequence). This CDR3 is CAWNSGGPYEQYF. The CDR3 bases are TGTGCCTGGAATTCGGGGGGGCCCTACGAGCAGTACTTC.

The V call is TRBV9, the J call TRBJ1-5; weak D call: TRBD1 (5 bases). CDR3 length equals 14 residues. The V gene lost 8 bases and the J gene lost 6 bases, with 18 bases spanning the gap. Germline V gene sequence: CDR1 SGDLS, CDR2 YYNGEE. The CDR3 reads CARANGGASQPQHF. The CDR3 DNA follows: TGTGCCAGGGCCAATGGAGGGGCTAGTCAGCCCCAGCATTTT.

This clone was detected only a few times. This rearrangement joins TRBV7-9 to TRBJ2-1; TRBD2 matches at 8 bases. Germline V gene data show CDR1 as SEHNR and CDR2 as FQNEAQ (reference sequence). V dropped 5 bases and J dropped 7; count of bases not matched to a gene: 7. CDR3 size: 14 residues. CDR3 coding DNA: TGTGCCAGCAGCCTACCGGGGGGGCCTAATGAGCAGTTCTTC. This encodes CASSLPGGPNEQFF.

The chain recombines TRBV7-2 with TRBJ1-1, with D possibly TRBD1 on 5 matching bases. Trimming shortened V by 7 bases and J by 1 base, and 10 bases separated the two germline ends. The CDR3 is 13 residues long. In germline, CDR1 is SGHTA, CDR2 FQGNSA. For the CDR3, the DNA is TGTGCCAGCAAAGGGGTCCGGAACACTGAAGCTTTCTTT. Translation gives CASKGVRNTEAFF.

The chain is built from TRBV7-8 and TRBJ2-7; possible D gene TRBD1, 6 bases. CDR1 and CDR2 from the germline V gene are SGHVS and FQNEAQ. Trimming stripped 5 bases from V and 2 bases from J, with 19 bases between. The length of the CDR3 is 16 residues. In DNA, the CDR3 is TGTGCCAGCAGCCCCCCGGGGACATTGCCCGCCTACGAGCAGTACTTC. Protein: CASSPPGTLPAYEQYF.

The genes are TRBV29-1 and TRBJ1-1; maybe TRBD1 (5 bases). The CDR3 is made up of 13 amino acids. V was cut by 4 bases and J by 4 bases, with 13 bases left in between. CDR1 SQVTM and CDR2 ANQGSEA come from the germline V gene. CDR3 residues: CSVGFRVGTEAFF. CDR3 in DNA: TGCAGCGTTGGGTTCAGGGTGGGCACTGAAGCTTTCTTT.

V usage is TRBV5-4 and J usage is TRBJ2-7; 8 positions agree with TRBD2. V shed 1 base, J shed 0 bases, and the junction held 3 bases outside the gene matches. Germline loops: CDR1 SGHNT, CDR2 YYREEE (reference sequence). This CDR3 spans 15 amino acids. CDR3 sequence: CASSLLAGSSYEQYF. The CDR3 DNA is TGTGCCAGCAGCTTGTTAGCGGGGTCCTCCTACGAGCAGTACTTC.

Only a few counts were recorded for this clone. The CDR3 coding sequence is TGTGCCTGGAGTAGTTGGCAGCCGGGCGAGCAGTACTTC. It is translated as CAWSSWQPGEQYF. The V gene is TRBV30, the J gene TRBJ2-7, with D hard to call. Germline values: CDR1 GTSNPN, CDR2 SVGIG (reference sequence). This CDR3 has 13 residues. V gave up 2 bases and J gave up 6 bases, with 14 bases separating them.